This TCR beta chain came from a study of technical replicates of blood from several donors. CDR1 and CDR2 from the germline V gene are SGHRS and YFSETQ. Losses at the gene ends were 0 bases for V and 0 bases for J; bases not matched to a gene: 2. The CDR3 loop spans 16 amino acids. TCRdb's copy holds only in-frame clones and misses some; the assay was immunoSEQ multiplex PCR. Found here are 70,000 to 80,000 clones, about nine tenths of them singletons; the top ten hold roughly 0.4%. The TCR comes from a human donor in good health. Some clones in this sample may be carry-over from other donors' samples. V usage is TRBV5-1 and J usage is TRBJ2-3; 9 nucleotides agree with TRBD2. Sequencing input: T cells isolated from PBMCs. The CDR3 reads CASSLERGESTDTQYF. The CDR3 bases are TGCGCCAGCAGCTTGGAGCGGGGGGAAAGCACAGATACGCAGTATTTT.